This T cell receptor (beta chain) was observed in a study of T cell responses to AZD1222 COVID-19 vaccine. Study background: Samples with a second dose at about 4 or about 12 weeks were pooled together. Findings and caveats of the study: Baseline serology detected seropositivity in only a handful of AZD1222 recipients. Females made up more of the donors, who were largely white British, and clonal diversity may have come out too low. Samples come after the peak T cell response, not at day 14.

Regarding this clone: Its antigen is not identified.

V lost 3 bases and J lost 6, with 12 bases in between. This CDR3 is 13 amino acids long. Per germline, CDR1 MNHNY and CDR2 SVGAGI (reference sequence). Measured with immunoSEQ multiplex PCR; TCRdb has only the in-frame clones, and not every one. The sample comprises 150,000 or so clones, 92% of which are singletons, and about 2.5% rests with the top ten. The sample consisted of peripheral blood, taken on day 0 of AZD1222 vaccination. The rearrangement links TRBV6-6 to TRBJ2-7; no clear D. The sequence derives from an adult in good health. CDR3 sequence: CASSYRVASEQYF. The DNA of the CDR3 is TGTGCCAGCAGTTATAGGGTGGCGTCCGAGCAGTACTTC.